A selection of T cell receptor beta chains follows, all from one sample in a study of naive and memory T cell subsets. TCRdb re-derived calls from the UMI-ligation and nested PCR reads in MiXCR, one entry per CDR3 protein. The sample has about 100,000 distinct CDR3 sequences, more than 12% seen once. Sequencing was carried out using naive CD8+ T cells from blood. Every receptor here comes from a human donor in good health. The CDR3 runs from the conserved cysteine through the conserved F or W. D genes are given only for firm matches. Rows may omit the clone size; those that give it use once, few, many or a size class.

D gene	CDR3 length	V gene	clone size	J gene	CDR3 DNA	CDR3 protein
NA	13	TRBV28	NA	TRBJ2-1	TGTGCCAGCAGTTTCGGGACCACCAATGAGCAGTTCTTC	CASSFGTTNEQFF
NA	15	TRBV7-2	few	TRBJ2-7	TGTGCCAGCAGCTCAGGGACCACTAGTCGGGACGAGCAGTACTTC	CASSSGTTSRDEQYF
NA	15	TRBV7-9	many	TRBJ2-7	TGTGCCAGCAGCTTAGGGACACTAGGGACCTACGAGCAGTACTTC	CASSLGTLGTYEQYF
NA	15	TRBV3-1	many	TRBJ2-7	TGTGCCAGCAGCCCGGGGCAGGATCCCTCCTACGAGCAGTACTTC	CASSPGQDPSYEQYF
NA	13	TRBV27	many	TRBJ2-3	TGTGCCAGCAGTTTTGGTGGCGCAGATACGCAGTATTTT	CASSFGGADTQYF
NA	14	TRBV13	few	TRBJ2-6	TGTGCCAGCAGCCTGGGCCCTGGGGCCAACGTCCTGACTTTC	CASSLGPGANVLTF
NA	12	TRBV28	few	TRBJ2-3	TGTGCCAGCAGCTCTGGTGAAGATACGCAGTATTTT	CASSSGEDTQYF
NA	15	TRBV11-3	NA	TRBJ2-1	TGTGCCAGCCGGAACCGATTAGGGGATAACAATGAGCAGTTCTTC	CASRNRLGDNNEQFF
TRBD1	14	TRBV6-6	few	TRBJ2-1	TGTGCCAGCAGCCTGACAGGGGTTAACAATGAGCAGTTCTTC	CASSLTGVNNEQFF
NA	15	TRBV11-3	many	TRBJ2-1	TGTGCCAGCAGCTTAGGGGCGGGAAGAGGGCATGAGCAGTTCTTC	CASSLGAGRGHEQFF
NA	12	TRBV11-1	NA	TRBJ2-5	TGTGCCAGCAGCTACTCGGCGGAGACCCAGTACTTC	CASSYSAETQYF
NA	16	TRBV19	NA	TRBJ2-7	TGTGCCAGTAGTCCCATGGGGGCGCTGAGCTCCTACGAGCAGTACTTC	CASSPMGALSSYEQYF
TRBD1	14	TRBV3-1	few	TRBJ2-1	TGTGCCAGCAGCCCGGACAGGGCCTACAATGAGCAGTTCTTC	CASSPDRAYNEQFF
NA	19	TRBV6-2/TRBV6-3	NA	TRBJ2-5	TGTGCCAGCAGTTACTCGCGAACCGACCGGGACTGGACGCAAGAGACCCAGTACTTC	CASSYSRTDRDWTQETQYF
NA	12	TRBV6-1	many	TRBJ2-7	TGTGCCAGCAGTGACCAGGGTGGCGAGCAGTACTTC	CASSDQGGEQYF
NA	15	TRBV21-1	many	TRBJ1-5	TGTGCCAACACGACAGGGCACCATAGCAATCAGCCCCAGCATTTT	CANTTGHHSNQPQHF
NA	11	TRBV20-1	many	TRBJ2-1	TGCAGTGCTAATACGTTGAGTGAGCAGTTCTTC	CSANTLSEQFF